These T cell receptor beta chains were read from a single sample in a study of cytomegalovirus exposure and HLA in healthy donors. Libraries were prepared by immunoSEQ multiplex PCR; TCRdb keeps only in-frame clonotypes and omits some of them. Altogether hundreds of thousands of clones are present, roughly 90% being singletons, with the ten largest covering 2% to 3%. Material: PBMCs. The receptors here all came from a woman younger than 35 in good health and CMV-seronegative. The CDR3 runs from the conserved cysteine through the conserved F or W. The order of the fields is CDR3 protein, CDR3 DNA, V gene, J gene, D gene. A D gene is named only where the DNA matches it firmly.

CASSVTGGPEKLFF	TGTGCCAGCAGCGTGACAGGGGGTCCTGAAAAACTGTTTTTT	TRBV9	TRBJ1-4	TRBD1
CASSLGDTLGRTEAFF	TGTGCCAGCAGCTTAGGAGACACCCTGGGGCGCACTGAAGCTTTCTTT	TRBV7-2	TRBJ1-1	.
CASSLVGAAGPKNIQYF	TGTGCCAGCAGCTTAGTGGGCGCGGCGGGGCCCAAAAACATTCAGTACTTC	TRBV11-2	TRBJ2-4	.
CASSETSGGAYNEQFF	TGTGCCAGCAGTGAAACTAGCGGGGGGGCCTACAATGAGCAGTTCTTC	TRBV6-1	TRBJ2-1	TRBD2
CASSEQGLSGTEAFF	TGTGCCAGCAGTGAACAGGGACTGTCGGGGACTGAAGCTTTCTTT	TRBV2	TRBJ1-1	.
CASRGREAGELFF	TGTGCCAGCAGGGGGAGAGAGGCCGGGGAGCTGTTTTTT	TRBV2	TRBJ2-2	.
CSATAYNEKLFF	TGCAGCGCCACAGCCTATAATGAAAAACTGTTTTTT	TRBV29-1	TRBJ1-4	.
CSVGTLLEEKLFF	TGCAGCGTTGGGACTCTACTCGAGGAAAAACTGTTTTTT	TRBV29-1	TRBJ1-4	.
CASSYSPGVGDAFF	TGTGCCAGCAGTTACTCGCCGGGGGTGGGGGACGCTTTCTTT	TRBV6-6	TRBJ1-1	.
CASSSTAEAQYF	TGTGCCAGCAGTTCAACCGCCGAGGCCCAGTACTTC	TRBV11-2	TRBJ2-5	.